This TCR beta chain was captured by sequencing in a study of blood T cell repertoires in COVID-19. On the study more broadly: From T cells, B-cell-depleted T cells, or PBMCs came the material, which was cDNA or gDNA.

The junction had 7 bases not matched to a gene; V was cut back by 7 bases and J by 7 bases. CDR1 and CDR2 from the germline V gene are SQVTM and ANQGSEA. The CDR3 runs to 11 residues. In the original processing: Scientists estimated how many nucleated cells there were by amplifying reference gene primers. Here immunoSEQ multiplex PCR was the method, and the copy in TCRdb shows in-frame clones only, minus some. V and J calls and clone size are as listed in that table; D and trimming were resolved from the DNA. The repertoire consists of about 310,000 clones, with 87% occurring once and the leading ten covering about 2.5%.

The receptor was isolated from a man aged 18-30 years with active or convalescent COVID-19. Sequenced sample: peripheral blood. The chain has TRBV29-1 and TRBJ2-7, with TRBD1 matching over 7 bases. CDR3 residues: CSGRQGWEQYF. CDR3 in DNA: TGCAGCGGAAGACAGGGCTGGGAGCAGTACTTC.